Shown below are 14 T cell receptor beta chains from a single sample sequenced in a study of T cell changes during pregnancy in multiple sclerosis. Sequencing used immunoSEQ multiplex PCR; TCRdb keeps in-frame clones, though not all of them. The table records some 30,000 clones, around 87% of them present only once. The source material was CD4+ T cells from peripheral blood mononuclear cells, sampled in the third trimester of pregnancy. These TCRs come from a female donor in good health, enrolled as a control in a pregnancy study.

The V gene is TRBV30, the J gene TRBJ1-3; D is unresolved. This CDR3 comprises 13 residues. Trimming cost V 3 bases and J 4 bases, with 10 bases left between them. Looked up from germline, CDR1 is GTSNPN and CDR2 is SVGIG (reference sequence). CDR3 DNA: TGTGCCTGGAGAAACACCCCAGGAAACACCATATATTTT. Its translation is CAWRNTPGNTIYF.

This clone has just a few counts. V gene TRBV30 combines with J gene TRBJ1-4; D gene unclear. The V gene's germline CDR1 is GTSNPN and CDR2 SVGIG (reference sequence). The CDR3 runs 13 residues. Between the trimmed V and J ends, which lost 2 bases and 8 bases, there was a span of 12 bases. The CDR3 sequence: CAWSYFEREKLFF. The CDR3 nucleotides are TGTGCCTGGAGTTATTTCGAGAGAGAAAAACTGTTTTTT.

This chain joins TRBV10-3 and TRBJ1-2, with unresolved D. CDR1 is ENHRY and CDR2 is SYGVKD in the germline V gene. The CDR3 sequence is 13 residues long. Trimming removed 3 bases at V and 1 base at J, with 6 bases between. The CDR3 here is CAISDLRNYGYTF. CDR3 bases: TGTGCCATCAGTGACCTCCGTAACTATGGCTACACCTTC.

The V call is TRBV5-5, the J call TRBJ2-2, with TRBD1 matching over 7 bases. With 2 bases clipped from V and 3 bases from J, the junction kept 7 bases outside the gene matches. This CDR3 region has 16 residues. Germline V gene sequence: CDR1 SGHKS, CDR2 YYEKEE (reference sequence). The CDR3 DNA is TGTGCCAGCAGCTTAGGGTGGACAGGATACACCGGGGAGCTGTTTTTT. Its protein product is CASSLGWTGYTGELFF.

J is TRBJ2-3 and V is TRBV7-9; 8 bases map to TRBD1. The V and J ends lost 4 bases and 9 bases, in that order; junction bases with no gene match: 6. Germline CDR1 and CDR2: SEHNR and FQNEAQ (reference sequence). The CDR3 consists of 13 residues. CDR3 in amino acids: CASSSTDRETQYF. DNA of the CDR3: TGTGCCAGCAGCTCGACGGACAGGGAAACGCAGTATTTT.

This chain links TRBV29-1 with TRBJ2-1; D possibly corresponds to TRBD1 (6 bases). The CDR3 totals 13 residues. The ends were cut back, 4 bases at V and 9 bases at J, with 16 bases in the middle. From germline, CDR1 is SQVTM and CDR2 ANQGSEA. The CDR3 here is CSVAGTTSGEQFF. CDR3 DNA: TGCAGCGTTGCCGGGACAACTAGTGGTGAGCAGTTCTTC.

A remark on this clone: A read error may produce the germline difference seen at one junction end. The genes are TRBV5-1 and TRBJ1-2; 9 nucleotides match TRBD1. CDR1 and CDR2 (germline): SGHRS, YFSETQ. The CDR3 length is 14 residues. The CDR3 DNA sequence: TGTGCCAGCAGCTCCGGGACAGGGACCTATGGCTACACCTTC. It specifies CASSSGTGTYGYTF.

The chain combines TRBV10-3 with TRBJ1-1; D is perhaps TRBD1 (5 bases). This CDR3 is 13 amino acids long. The germline CDR1 and CDR2 sequences are ENHRY and SYGVKD. Trimming took off 11 bases at V and 1 base at J, with 14 bases between the two ends. CDR3 sequence (DNA): TGTGCCGTGCGACCCCAGGGGAACACTGAAGCTTTCTTT. As protein: CAVRPQGNTEAFF.

The CDR3 DNA sequence: TGCGCCAGCAGCTTGGTACAGGGGGCGATGGACACCGGGGAGCTGTTTTTT. This codes for CASSLVQGAMDTGELFF. This chain links TRBV5-1 with TRBJ2-2, with 9 nucleotides matching TRBD1. The CDR3 has 17 amino acids. Germline V CDR1 and CDR2: SGHRS, YFSETQ. V gave up 0 bases and J gave up 3 bases; unmatched junction bases: 6.

The genes are TRBV2 and TRBJ2-7; 8 bases match TRBD1. This CDR3 contains 13 residues. V shed 4 bases and J 2 bases; nucleotides not matched to a gene: 1. Germline V gives CDR1 SNHLY, CDR2 FYNNEI. The CDR3 spells CASSVQGAYEQYF. The CDR3 bases are TGTGCCAGCAGTGTACAGGGGGCCTACGAGCAGTACTTC.

CDR3 sequence (DNA): TGTGCCGCCACCTCTCCGGGACTAGGCGATGAGCAGTTCTTC. Translating gives CAATSPGLGDEQFF. The chain combines TRBV6-6 with TRBJ2-1, with 8 nucleotides matching TRBD2. Germline V lookup: CDR1 MNHNY, CDR2 SVGAGI (reference sequence). This CDR3 comprises 14 residues. Germline trimming cut 11 bases from V and 8 bases from J; bases unmatched to any gene: 14.

This clone appeared a single time. The chain couples TRBV7-9 to TRBJ2-1, with a possible D match to TRBD2 (5 bases). The length of the CDR3 is 13 residues. CDR1 and CDR2 from the germline V gene are SEHNR and FQNEAQ (reference sequence). Trimming took 3 bases from V and 9 from J, leaving 12 bases between them. The CDR3 loop reads CASSFSSVGEQFF. The CDR3 DNA reads TGTGCCAGCAGCTTTAGTAGCGTCGGTGAGCAGTTCTTC.

The V and J genes are TRBV4-3 and TRBJ2-7; possible D gene TRBD2, 5 bases. The V end lost 4 bases, the J end lost 4 bases, and 14 bases lay between the germline ends. CDR1 is LGHNA, CDR2 YSLEER, per germline. The CDR3 extends over 14 amino acids. The CDR3, as DNA: TGCGCCAGCAGCCCGGAGGTGGGTCGGTACGAGCAGTACTTC. Protein sequence: CASSPEVGRYEQYF.

The chain combines TRBV2 with TRBJ2-5; 10 bases map to TRBD1. V was pared by 5 bases and J by 3 bases, with 3 bases of the junction left unmatched. Germline V gene sequence: CDR1 SNHLY, CDR2 FYNNEI. The CDR3 runs to 14 residues. CDR3 coding DNA: TGTGCCAGCAGTAACGGACAGGGGGAAGAGACCCAGTACTTC. Its translation: CASSNGQGEETQYF.